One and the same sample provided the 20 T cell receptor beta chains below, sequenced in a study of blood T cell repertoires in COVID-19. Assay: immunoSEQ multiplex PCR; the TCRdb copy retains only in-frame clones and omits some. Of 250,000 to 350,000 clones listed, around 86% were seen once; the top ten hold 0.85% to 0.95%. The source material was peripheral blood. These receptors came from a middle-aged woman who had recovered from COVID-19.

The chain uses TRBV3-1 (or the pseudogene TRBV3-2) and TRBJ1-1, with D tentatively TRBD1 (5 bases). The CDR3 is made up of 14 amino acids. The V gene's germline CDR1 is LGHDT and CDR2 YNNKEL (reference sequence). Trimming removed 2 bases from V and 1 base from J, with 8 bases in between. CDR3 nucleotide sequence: TGTGCCAGCAGCCAAAACACAGGGAACACTGAAGCTTTCTTT. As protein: CASSQNTGNTEAFF.

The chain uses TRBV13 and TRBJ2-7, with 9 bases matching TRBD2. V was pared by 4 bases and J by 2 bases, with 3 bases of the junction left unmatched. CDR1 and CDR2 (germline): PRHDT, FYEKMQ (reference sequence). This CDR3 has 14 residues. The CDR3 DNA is TGTGCCAGCAGCTCCGCGGGAGGGCCCTACGAGCAGTACTTC. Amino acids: CASSSAGGPYEQYF. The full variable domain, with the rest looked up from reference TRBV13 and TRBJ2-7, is AAGVIQSPRHLIKEKRETATLKCYPIPRHDTVYWYQQGPGQDPQFLISFYEKMQSDKGSIPDRFSAQQFSDYHSELNMSSLELGDSALYFCASSSAGGPYEQYFGPGTRLTVT.

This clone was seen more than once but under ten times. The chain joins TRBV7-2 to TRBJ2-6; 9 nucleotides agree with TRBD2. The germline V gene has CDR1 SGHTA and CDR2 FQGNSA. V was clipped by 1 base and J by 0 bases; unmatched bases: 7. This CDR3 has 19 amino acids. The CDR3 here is CASSLVASGTSSGANVLTF. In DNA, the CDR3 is TGTGCCAGCAGCTTAGTAGCTAGCGGGACAAGCTCTGGGGCCAACGTCCTGACTTTC.

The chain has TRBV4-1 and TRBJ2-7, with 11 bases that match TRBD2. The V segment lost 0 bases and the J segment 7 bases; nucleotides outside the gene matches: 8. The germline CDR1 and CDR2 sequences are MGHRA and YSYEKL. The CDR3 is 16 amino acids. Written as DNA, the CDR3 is TGCGCCAGCAGCCAAGAGGTAGCGGGAGGGCCGGGGGAGCAGTACTTC. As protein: CASSQEVAGGPGEQYF.

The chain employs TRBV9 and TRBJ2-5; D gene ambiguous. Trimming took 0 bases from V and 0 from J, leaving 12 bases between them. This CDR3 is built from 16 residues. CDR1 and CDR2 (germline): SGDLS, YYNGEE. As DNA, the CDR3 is TGTGCCAGCAGCGTAGGGCAGATGATATACCAAGAGACCCAGTACTTC. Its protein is CASSVGQMIYQETQYF.

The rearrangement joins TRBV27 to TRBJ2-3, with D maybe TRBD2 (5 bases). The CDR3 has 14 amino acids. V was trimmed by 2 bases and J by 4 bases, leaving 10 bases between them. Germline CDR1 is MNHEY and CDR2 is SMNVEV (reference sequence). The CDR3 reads CASSLARAADTQYF. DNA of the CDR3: TGTGCCAGCAGTTTAGCGAGAGCGGCAGATACGCAGTATTTT.

The CDR3 DNA follows: TGTGCCAGCAGCCCACAGGGTAGGTACGAGCAGTACTTC. Residues: CASSPQGRYEQYF. The chain carries TRBV7-9 and TRBJ2-7; tentative D call: TRBD1 (6 bases). V lost 5 bases, J lost 4 bases, and 12 bases lay in between. CDR1 and CDR2 (germline): SEHNR, FQNEAQ (reference sequence). The CDR3 is made up of 13 amino acids. Variable domain in full (rest from reference TRBV7-9 and TRBJ2-7): DTGVSQNPRHKITKRGQNVTFRCDPISEHNRLYWYRQTLGQGPEFLTYFQNEAQLEKSRLLSDRFSAERPKGSFSTLEIQRTEQGDSAMYLCASSPQGRYEQYFGPGTRLTVT.

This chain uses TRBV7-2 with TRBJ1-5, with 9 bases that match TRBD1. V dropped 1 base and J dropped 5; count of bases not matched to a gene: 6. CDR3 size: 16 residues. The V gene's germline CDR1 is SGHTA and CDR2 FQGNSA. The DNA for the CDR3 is TGTGCCAGCAGCTTAGTGGTAAGGACAGGGGATCAGCCCCAGCATTTT. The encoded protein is CASSLVVRTGDQPQHF.

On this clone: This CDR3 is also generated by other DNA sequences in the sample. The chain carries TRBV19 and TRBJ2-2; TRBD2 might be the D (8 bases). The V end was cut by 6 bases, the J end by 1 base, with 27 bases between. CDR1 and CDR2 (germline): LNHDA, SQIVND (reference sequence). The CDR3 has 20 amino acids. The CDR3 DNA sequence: TGTGCCAGTAGCACTATATGGGGACGGGGGGGACAGAGGAACACCGGGGAGCTGTTTTTT. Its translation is CASSTIWGRGGQRNTGELFF.

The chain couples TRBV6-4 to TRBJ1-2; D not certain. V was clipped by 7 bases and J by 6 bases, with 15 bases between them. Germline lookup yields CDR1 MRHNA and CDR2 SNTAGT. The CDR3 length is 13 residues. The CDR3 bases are TGTGCCAGCACCTTACCTGGGCCCGATGGCTACACCTTC. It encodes CASTLPGPDGYTF.

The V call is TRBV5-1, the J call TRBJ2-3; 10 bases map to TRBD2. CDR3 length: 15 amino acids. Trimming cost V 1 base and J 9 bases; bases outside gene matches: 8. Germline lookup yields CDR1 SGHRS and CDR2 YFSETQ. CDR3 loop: CASSLTLAGEQTQYF. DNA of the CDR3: TGCGCCAGCAGCTTGACCCTAGCGGGAGAGCAAACGCAGTATTTT.

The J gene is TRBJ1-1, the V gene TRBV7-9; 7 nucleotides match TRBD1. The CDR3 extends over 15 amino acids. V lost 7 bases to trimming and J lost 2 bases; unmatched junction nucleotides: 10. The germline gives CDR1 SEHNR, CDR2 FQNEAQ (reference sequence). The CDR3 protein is CASTGAEGANTEAFF. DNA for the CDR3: TGTGCCAGCACCGGGGCGGAGGGGGCCAACACTGAAGCTTTCTTT.

CDR3 in DNA: TGTGCCAGCAGTTTATCTTCGGACAGGGGGCTCATACTGTTTTTT. Its protein product is CASSLSSDRGLILFF. The gene calls are TRBV28 and TRBJ1-4, with 11 nucleotides matching TRBD1. This CDR3 region has 15 residues. Per the germline V gene, CDR1 is MDHEN and CDR2 is SYDVKM. With 1 base clipped from V and 13 bases from J, the junction kept 8 bases outside the gene matches.

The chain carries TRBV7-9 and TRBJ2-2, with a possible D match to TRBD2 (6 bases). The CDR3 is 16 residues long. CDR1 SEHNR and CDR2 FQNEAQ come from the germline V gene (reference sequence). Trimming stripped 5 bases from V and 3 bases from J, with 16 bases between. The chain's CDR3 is CASSPWGEPDTGELFF. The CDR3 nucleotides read TGTGCCAGCAGCCCCTGGGGGGAGCCGGACACCGGGGAGCTGTTTTTT.

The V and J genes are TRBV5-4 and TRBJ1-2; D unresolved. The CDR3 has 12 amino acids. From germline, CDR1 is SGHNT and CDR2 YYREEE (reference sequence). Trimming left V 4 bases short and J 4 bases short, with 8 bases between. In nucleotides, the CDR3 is TGTGCCAGCAGCGAGTCAAGCTATGGCTACACCTTC. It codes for CASSESSYGYTF.

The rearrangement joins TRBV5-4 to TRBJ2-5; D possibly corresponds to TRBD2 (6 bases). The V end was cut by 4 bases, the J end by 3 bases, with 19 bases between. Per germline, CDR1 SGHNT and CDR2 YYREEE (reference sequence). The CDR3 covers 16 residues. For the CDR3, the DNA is TGTGCCAGCAGCCGCAGGGAGGTAGTGGGAAAAGAGACCCAGTACTTC. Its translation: CASSRREVVGKETQYF.

The CDR3 nucleotides are TGTGCCAGCAGTTTATTGGACAGGGCCCACGAGCAGTACTTC. Translated, it gives CASSLLDRAHEQYF. J is TRBJ2-7 and V is TRBV28; 8 nucleotides agree with TRBD1. Germline V gene lookup returns CDR1 MDHEN and CDR2 SYDVKM. CDR3 size: 14 residues. The V and J ends lost 1 base and 5 bases, in that order; junction bases with no gene match: 4.

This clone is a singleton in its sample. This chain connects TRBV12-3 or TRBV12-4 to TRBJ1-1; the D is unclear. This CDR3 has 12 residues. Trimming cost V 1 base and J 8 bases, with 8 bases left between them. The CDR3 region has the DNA TGTGCCAGCAGTTTAGTCGGTATCGAAGCTTTCTTT. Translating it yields CASSLVGIEAFF.

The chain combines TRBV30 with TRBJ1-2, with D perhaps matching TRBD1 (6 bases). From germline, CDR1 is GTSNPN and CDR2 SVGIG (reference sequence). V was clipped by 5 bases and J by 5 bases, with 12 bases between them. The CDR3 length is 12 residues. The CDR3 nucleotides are TGTGCCTGGTCGACAGGCGGGTATGGCTACACCTTC. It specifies CAWSTGGYGYTF.

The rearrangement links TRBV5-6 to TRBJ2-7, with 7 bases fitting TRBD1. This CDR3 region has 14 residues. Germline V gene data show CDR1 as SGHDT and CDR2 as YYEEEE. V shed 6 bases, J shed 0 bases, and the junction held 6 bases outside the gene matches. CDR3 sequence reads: CASNEQGSSYEQYF. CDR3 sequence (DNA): TGTGCCAGCAATGAACAGGGGAGCTCCTACGAGCAGTACTTC.